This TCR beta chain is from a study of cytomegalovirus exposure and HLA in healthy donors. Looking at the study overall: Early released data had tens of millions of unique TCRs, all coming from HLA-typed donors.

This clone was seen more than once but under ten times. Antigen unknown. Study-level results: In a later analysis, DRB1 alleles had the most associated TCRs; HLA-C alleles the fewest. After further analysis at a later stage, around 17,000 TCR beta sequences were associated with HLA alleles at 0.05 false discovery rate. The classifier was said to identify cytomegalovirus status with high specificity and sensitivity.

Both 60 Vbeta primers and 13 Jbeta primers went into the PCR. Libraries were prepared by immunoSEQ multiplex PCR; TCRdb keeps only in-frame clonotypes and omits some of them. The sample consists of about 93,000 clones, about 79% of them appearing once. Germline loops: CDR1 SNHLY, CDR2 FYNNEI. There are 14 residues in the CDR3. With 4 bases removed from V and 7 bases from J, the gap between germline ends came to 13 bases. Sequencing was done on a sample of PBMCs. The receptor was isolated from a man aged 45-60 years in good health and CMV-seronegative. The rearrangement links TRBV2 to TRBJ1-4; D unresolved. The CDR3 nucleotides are TGTGCCAGCAGTGGAGGGTGGGCAGGTGAAAAACTGTTTTTT. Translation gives CASSGGWAGEKLFF.